This TCR beta chain was recorded in a study of blood T cell repertoires in COVID-19. On the study more broadly: Whether acute or convalescent, the COVID-19 samples came from the United States, Italy and Spain. T cells, B-cell-depleted T cells, or PBMCs supplied cDNA or gDNA.

The CDR3 is 13 amino acids. With 4 bases clipped from V and 5 bases from J, the junction kept 3 bases outside the gene matches. Libraries were prepared by immunoSEQ multiplex PCR; TCRdb keeps only in-frame clonotypes and omits some of them. The sample has about 210,000 clones, around nine tenths seen once. Sequencing was done on a sample of peripheral blood. The V gene is TRBV12-3 or TRBV12-4, the J gene TRBJ1-2, with 8 nucleotides matching TRBD1. This receptor was taken from a man aged 60 to 75 who had recovered from COVID-19. CDR3 in amino acids: CASSWTGRYGYTF. The CDR3 DNA is TGTGCCAGCAGTTGGACAGGGAGGTATGGCTACACCTTC.